The T cell receptor beta chain described here comes from a study of blood T cell repertoires in COVID-19. About the study: From the United States, Italy and Spain came samples of acute and convalescent COVID-19.

CDR1 and CDR2 (germline): SGHTA, FQGNSA. The CDR3 covers 15 residues. Between the trimmed V and J ends, which lost 1 base and 3 bases, there was a span of 12 bases. Produced via immunoSEQ multiplex PCR; TCRdb's table is partial and in-frame only. Of around 250,000 clones listed, roughly 86% were seen once; the top ten hold about 0.65%. This clone has more than one count but fewer than ten. The chain employs TRBV7-2 and TRBJ1-1; the D gene is possibly TRBD1 (6 bases). This clonotype originated in a human donor in a cohort sampled during active COVID-19. Sequencing used peripheral blood. The CDR3 DNA is TGTGCCAGCAGCTTAGTAGGGACATCGTACACTGAAGCTTTCTTT. Translation gives CASSLVGTSYTEAFF.